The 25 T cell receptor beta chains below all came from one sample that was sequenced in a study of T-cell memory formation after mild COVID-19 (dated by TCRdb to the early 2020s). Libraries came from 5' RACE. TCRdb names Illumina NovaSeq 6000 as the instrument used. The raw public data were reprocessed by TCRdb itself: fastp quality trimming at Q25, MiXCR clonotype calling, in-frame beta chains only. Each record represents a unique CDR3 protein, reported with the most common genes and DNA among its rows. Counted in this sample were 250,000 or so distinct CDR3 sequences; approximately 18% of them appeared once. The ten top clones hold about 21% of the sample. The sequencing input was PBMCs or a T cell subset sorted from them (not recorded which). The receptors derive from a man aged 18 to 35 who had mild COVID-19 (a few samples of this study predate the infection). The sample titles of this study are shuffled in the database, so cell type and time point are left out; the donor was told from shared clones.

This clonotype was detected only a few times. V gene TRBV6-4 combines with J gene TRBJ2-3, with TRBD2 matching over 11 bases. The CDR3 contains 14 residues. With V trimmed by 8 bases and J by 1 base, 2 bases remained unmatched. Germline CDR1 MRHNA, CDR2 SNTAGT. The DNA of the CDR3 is TGTGCCAGCTGGGGACTAGCGGGCACAGATACGCAGTATTTT. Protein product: CASWGLAGTDTQYF.

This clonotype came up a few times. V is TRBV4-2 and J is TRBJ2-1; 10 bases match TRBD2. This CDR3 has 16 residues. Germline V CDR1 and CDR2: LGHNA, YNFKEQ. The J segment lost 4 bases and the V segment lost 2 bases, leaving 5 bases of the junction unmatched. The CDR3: CASSQSTSGDYNEQFF. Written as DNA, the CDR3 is TGTGCCAGCAGCCAATCCACTAGCGGGGATTACAATGAGCAGTTCTTC.

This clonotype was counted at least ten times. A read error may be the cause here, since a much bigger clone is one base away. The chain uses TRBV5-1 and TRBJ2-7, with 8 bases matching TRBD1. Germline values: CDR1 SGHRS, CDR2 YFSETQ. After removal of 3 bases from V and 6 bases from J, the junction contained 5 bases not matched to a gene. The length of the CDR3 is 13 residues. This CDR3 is CASSYGQGSEQYF. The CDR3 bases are TGCGCCAGCAGCTATGGACAGGGCAGCGAGCAGTACTTC.

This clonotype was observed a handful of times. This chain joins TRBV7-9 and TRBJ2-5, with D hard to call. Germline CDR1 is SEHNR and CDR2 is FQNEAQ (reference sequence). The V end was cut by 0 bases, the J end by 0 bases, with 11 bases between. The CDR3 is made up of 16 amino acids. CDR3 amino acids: CASSLAPIGYQETQYF. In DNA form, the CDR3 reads TGTGCCAGCAGCTTAGCCCCCATTGGATACCAAGAGACCCAGTACTTC.

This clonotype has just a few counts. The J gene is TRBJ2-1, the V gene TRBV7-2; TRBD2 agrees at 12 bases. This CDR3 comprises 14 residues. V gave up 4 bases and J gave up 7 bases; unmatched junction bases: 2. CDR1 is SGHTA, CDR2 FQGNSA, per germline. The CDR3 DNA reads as TGTGCCAGCAGCTGGACTAGCGGGGCGAATGAGCAGTTCTTC. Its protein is CASSWTSGANEQFF.

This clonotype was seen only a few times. CDR3 protein: CASSPAARYNEQFF. The DNA of the CDR3 is TGTGCCAGCAGCCCCGCGGCTCGGTACAATGAGCAGTTCTTC. The chain employs TRBV12-3 or TRBV12-4 and TRBJ2-1; D unresolved. The ends were cut back, 6 bases at V and 4 bases at J, with 13 bases in the middle. This CDR3 comprises 14 residues.

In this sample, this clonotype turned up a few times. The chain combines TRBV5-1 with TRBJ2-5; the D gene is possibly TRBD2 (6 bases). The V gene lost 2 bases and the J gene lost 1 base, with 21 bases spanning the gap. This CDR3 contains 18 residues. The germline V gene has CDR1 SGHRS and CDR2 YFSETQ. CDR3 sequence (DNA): TGCGCCAGCAGCTTACCCGGGGCCGCTTTGGGACTCCAAGAGACCCAGTACTTC. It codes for CASSLPGAALGLQETQYF.

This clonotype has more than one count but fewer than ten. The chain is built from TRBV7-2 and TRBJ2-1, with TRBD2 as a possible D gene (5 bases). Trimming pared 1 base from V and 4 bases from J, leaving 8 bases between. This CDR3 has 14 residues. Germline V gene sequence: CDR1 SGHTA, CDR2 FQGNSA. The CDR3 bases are TGTGCCAGCAGCTTAGGGACTTTTTACAATGAGCAGTTCTTC. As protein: CASSLGTFYNEQFF.

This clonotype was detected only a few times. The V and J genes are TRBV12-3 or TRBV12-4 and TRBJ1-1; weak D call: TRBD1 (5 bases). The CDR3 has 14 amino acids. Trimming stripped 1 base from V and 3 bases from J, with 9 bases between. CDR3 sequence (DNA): TGTGCCAGCAGTTTAGGCAGGGCGTACACTGAAGCTTTCTTT. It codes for CASSLGRAYTEAFF.

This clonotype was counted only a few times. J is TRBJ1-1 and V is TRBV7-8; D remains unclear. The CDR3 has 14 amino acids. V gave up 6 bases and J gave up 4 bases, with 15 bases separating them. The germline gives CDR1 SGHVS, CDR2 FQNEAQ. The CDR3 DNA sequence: TGTGCCAGCAGTTACCGTGCGGGCAGCACTGAAGCTTTCTTT. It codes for CASSYRAGSTEAFF.

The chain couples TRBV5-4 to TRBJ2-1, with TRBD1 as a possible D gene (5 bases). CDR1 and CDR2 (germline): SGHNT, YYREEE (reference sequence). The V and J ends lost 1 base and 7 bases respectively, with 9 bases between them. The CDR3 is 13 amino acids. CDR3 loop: CASSLSTENEQFF. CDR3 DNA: TGTGCCAGCAGCTTGTCGACAGAGAATGAGCAGTTCTTC.

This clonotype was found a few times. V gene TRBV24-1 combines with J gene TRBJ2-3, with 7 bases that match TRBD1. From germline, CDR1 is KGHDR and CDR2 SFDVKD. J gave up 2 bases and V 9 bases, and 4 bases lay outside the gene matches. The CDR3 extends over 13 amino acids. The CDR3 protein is CATEGQTTDTQYF. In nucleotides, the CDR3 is TGTGCCACCGAGGGACAGACCACAGATACGCAGTATTTT.

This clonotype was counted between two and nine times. CDR3 nucleotide sequence: TGCGCCAGCAGCTCTGGACAGGGGCGCACAGATACGCAGTATTTT. It yields the protein CASSSGQGRTDTQYF. V and J are TRBV5-1 and TRBJ2-3, with 9 positions matching TRBD1. The CDR3 has 15 amino acids. Trimming cost V 3 bases and J 1 base; bases outside gene matches: 3. CDR1 SGHRS and CDR2 YFSETQ come from the germline V gene.

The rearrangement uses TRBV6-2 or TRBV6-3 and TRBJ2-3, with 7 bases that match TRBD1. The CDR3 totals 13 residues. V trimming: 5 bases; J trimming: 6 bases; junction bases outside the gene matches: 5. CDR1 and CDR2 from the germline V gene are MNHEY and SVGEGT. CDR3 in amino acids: CASSRDSADTQYF. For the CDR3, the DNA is TGTGCCAGCAGTCGGGACAGCGCCGATACGCAGTATTTT.

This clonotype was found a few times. The CDR3 loop is CASSLPGGTDTQYF. Here the CDR3 DNA reads TGTGCCAGCAGCTTGCCCGGGGGCACAGATACGCAGTATTTT. The gene calls are TRBV5-6 and TRBJ2-3, with TRBD2 as a possible D gene (5 bases). CDR3 length: 14 amino acids. The germline V gene has CDR1 SGHDT and CDR2 YYEEEE. Deletions cut 1 base from V and 1 base from J, with 7 bases between.

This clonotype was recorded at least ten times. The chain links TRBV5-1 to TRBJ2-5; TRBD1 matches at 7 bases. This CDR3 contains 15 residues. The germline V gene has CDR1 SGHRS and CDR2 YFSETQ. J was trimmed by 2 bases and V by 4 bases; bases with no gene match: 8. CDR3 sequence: CASSRDSRGQETQYF. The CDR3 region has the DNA TGCGCCAGCAGCCGGGACAGTCGGGGTCAAGAGACCCAGTACTTC.

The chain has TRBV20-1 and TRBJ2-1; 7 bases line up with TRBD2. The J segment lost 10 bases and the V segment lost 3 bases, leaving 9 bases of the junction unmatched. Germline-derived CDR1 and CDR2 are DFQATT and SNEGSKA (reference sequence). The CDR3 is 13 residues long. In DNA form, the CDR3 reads TGCAGTGCTAGCCCCCCGGGCGGGGGAGAGCAGTTCTTC. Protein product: CSASPPGGGEQFF.

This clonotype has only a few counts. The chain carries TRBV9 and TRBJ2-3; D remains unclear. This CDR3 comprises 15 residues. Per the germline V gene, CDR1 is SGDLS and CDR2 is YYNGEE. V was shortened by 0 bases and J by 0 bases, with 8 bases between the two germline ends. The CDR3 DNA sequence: TGTGCCAGCAGCGTAGGCGGTTCTAGCACAGATACGCAGTATTTT. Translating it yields CASSVGGSSTDTQYF.

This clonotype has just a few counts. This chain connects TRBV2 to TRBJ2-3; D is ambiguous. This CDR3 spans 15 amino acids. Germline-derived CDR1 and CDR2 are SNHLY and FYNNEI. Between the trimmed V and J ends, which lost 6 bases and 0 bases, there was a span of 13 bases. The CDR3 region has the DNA TGTGCCAGCAGGGGAACGACGCAAAGCACAGATACGCAGTATTTT. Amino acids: CASRGTTQSTDTQYF.

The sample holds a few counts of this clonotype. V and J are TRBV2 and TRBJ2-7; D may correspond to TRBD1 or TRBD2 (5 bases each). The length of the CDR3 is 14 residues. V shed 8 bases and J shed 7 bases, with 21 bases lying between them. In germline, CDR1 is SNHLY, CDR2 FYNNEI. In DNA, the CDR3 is TGTGCCAGCGGCGCGACTGGGACCCAGGGAGAGCAGTACTTC. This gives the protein CASGATGTQGEQYF.

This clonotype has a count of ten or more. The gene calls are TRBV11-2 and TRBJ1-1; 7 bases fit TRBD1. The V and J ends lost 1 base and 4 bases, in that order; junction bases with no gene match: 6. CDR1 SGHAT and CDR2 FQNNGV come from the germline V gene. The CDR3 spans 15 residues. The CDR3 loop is CASSLGEGGGTEAFF. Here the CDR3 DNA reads TGTGCCAGCAGCTTAGGGGAAGGGGGCGGCACTGAAGCTTTCTTT.

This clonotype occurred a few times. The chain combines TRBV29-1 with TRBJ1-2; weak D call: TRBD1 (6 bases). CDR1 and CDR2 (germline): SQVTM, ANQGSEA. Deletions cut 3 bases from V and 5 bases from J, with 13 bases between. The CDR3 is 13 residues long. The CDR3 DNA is TGCAGCGTTGATAAAGGGGGTCGATATGGCTACACCTTC. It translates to CSVDKGGRYGYTF.

CDR3 sequence (DNA): TGTGCCGGTGGACAGAGTCCCTACGAGCAGTACTTC. Its protein is CAGGQSPYEQYF. V and J are TRBV2 and TRBJ2-7, with TRBD1 as a possible D gene (6 bases). Between the trimmed V and J ends, which lost 11 bases and 2 bases, there was a span of 13 bases. The CDR3 length is 12 residues. Germline V gene sequence: CDR1 SNHLY, CDR2 FYNNEI.

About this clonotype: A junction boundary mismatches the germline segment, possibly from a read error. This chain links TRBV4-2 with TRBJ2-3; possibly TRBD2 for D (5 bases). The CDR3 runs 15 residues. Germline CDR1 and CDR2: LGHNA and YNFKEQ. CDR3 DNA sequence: TGTGCCAGCAGCAAAGAAGGCGGGCCAAGGGATACGCAGTATTTT. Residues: CASSKEGGPRDTQYF.

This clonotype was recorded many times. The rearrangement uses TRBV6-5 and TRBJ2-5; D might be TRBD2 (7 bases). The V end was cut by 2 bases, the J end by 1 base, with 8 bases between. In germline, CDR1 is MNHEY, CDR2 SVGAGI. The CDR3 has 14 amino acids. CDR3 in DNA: TGTGCCAGCAGTTACAGGGGGGGCCAAGAGACCCAGTACTTC. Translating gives CASSYRGGQETQYF.